The clone carrying this T cell receptor beta chain was seen a handful of times. TCRdb's table, derived via immunoSEQ multiplex PCR, lists solely in-frame clones and lacks some. The sample gives 200,000 to 300,000 clones, roughly 80% of which show up once; about 9.5% is in the top ten. This sample was taken from a study of blood T cell repertoires in COVID-19. Background on the study: Sites across the United States, Italy and Spain contributed samples from acute and convalescent COVID-19. Sources were T cells, B-cell-depleted T cells, or PBMCs; the material itself was cDNA or gDNA.

The germline V and J ends were trimmed by 3 bases and 4 bases, with 12 bases remaining between them. Germline-derived CDR1 and CDR2 are MNHNS and SASEGT. The CDR3 contains 14 residues. The sample comprised peripheral blood. The sequence derives from a woman of 80 years or more with acute or convalescent COVID-19. The rearrangement uses TRBV6-1 and TRBJ1-2; D might be TRBD1 (5 bases). The CDR3 loop reads CASSEQGRGYGYTF. CDR3 nucleotide sequence: TGTGCCAGCAGTGAGCAGGGTCGCGGCTATGGCTACACCTTC.